This record looks at one TCR beta chain sequence and its context. Its antigen is currently unknown. A CD45RO-CCR7+CD27+CD95- phenotype identified naive CD8+ T cells. This specimen comes from a study of CXCR3-negative and CXCR3-positive naive CD8 T cells. Study outcomes and limitations: TRB CDR3s were more hydrophobic in CXCR3-positive than in CXCR3-negative naive cells.

Libraries were UMI-labeled 5' RACE TRB cDNA. Each CDR3 protein gets one entry in TCRdb, which reprocessed the 5' RACE reads and gives no DNA. The table lists 130,000 to 150,000 distinct CDR3 sequences. The germline V gene has CDR1 GTSNPN and CDR2 SVGIG (reference sequence). The CDR3 is made up of 13 amino acids. J is TRBJ1-2 and V is TRBV30; checking the TCRdb D call of TRBD1 is not possible without DNA. The sequence was collected from a human donor in good health. Some clones in this sample may be carry-over from other donors' samples. Sequencing used naive CXCR3+ CD8+ T cells from blood. Noted subset: CD45RO-CCR7+CD27+CD95- naive CD8+ T cells expressing CXCR3 (TNR3+). CDR3 protein: CAWYPGVVGGYTF. Drawing the rest from reference TRBV30 and TRBJ1-2, the complete variable domain is SQTIHQWPATLVQPVGSPLSLECTVEGTSNPNLYWYRQAAGRGLQLLFYSVGIGQISSEVPQNLSASRPQDRQFILSSKKLLLSDSGFYLCAWYPGVVGGYTFGSGTRLTVV.